The clone carrying this T cell receptor (beta chain) was seen once. The sample comes from a study of immune evolution from preneoplasia to lung adenocarcinoma. Some clones are missing from TCRdb's copy, which holds only in-frame ones; the method was immunoSEQ multiplex PCR. The data show some 15,000 clones, around 84% seen once. The germline CDR1 and CDR2 sequences are SQVTM and ANQGSEA. The CDR3 is made up of 13 amino acids. Losses at the gene ends were 7 bases for V and 2 bases for J; bases not matched to a gene: 8. J is TRBJ2-7 and V is TRBV29-1; TRBD1 matches 7 bases. The specimen was FFPE minimally invasive lung adenocarcinoma tissue. This clonotype originated in a person aged 60-79 years with lung adenocarcinoma. The DNA for the CDR3 is TGCAGCGGGATGGGACAGTCTCCCTACGAGCAGTACTTC. This encodes CSGMGQSPYEQYF.